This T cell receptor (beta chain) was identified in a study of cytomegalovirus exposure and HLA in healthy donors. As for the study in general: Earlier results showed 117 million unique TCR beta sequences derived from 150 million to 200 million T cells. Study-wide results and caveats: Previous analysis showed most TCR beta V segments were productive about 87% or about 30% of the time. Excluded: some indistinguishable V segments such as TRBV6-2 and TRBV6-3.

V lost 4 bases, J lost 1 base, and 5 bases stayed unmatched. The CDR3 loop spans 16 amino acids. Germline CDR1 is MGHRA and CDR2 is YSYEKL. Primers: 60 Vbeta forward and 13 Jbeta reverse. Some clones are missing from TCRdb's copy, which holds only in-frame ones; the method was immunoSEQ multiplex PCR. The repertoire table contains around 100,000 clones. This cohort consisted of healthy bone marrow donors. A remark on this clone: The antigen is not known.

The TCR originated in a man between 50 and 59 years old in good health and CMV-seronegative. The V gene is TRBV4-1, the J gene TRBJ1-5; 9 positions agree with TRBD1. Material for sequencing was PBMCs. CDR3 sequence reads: CASSPGQGVSNQPQHF. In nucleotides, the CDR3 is TGCGCCAGCAGCCCGGGACAGGGAGTAAGCAATCAGCCCCAGCATTTT.